This TCR beta chain is from a study of blood T cells in healthy people across ages. Germline V gene sequence: CDR1 KGHSH, CDR2 LQKENI. The CDR3 loop spans 15 amino acids. PCR was performed a second time for 7 to 11 cycles using a sample-barcoded 5' primer and a J-beta primer mix. Sequencing yielded, for each sample, at least 3 million paired-end reads carrying CDR3. TCRdb reprocessed the 5' RACE reads with MiXCR, giving one entry per CDR3 protein. The table shows 790,000 or so distinct CDR3 sequences, with 56% occurring only once. V and J are TRBV18 and TRBJ2-7, with D maybe TRBD2 (6 bases). The end of the DNA fits TRBJ2-5 better, so the J call may be wrong. This TCR came from a middle-aged man in good health. Source material: blood. CDR3: CASSPPGLRTETQYF. CDR3 sequence (DNA): TGTGCCAGCTCACCCCCGGGACTGCGGACGGAGACCCAGTACTTC.